This TCR beta chain derives from a study of cytomegalovirus exposure and HLA in healthy donors. Study observations and caveats: Presence/absence analyses rested on an assumption that sequencing depth was roughly uniform across donors. Later work associated roughly 17,000 TCR beta sequences with HLA alleles at 0.05 false discovery rate.

Primers for the PCR totalled 60 Vbeta and 13 Jbeta. Measured with immunoSEQ multiplex PCR; TCRdb has only the in-frame clones, and not every one. Among about 130,000 clones, more than 70% were seen once, and the ten largest hold approximately 3.4%. V lost 3 bases, J lost 2 bases, and 15 bases stayed unmatched. Germline V gives CDR1 LGHNA, CDR2 YNFKEQ. The CDR3 contains 19 residues. Comment on this clone: The antigen remains undetermined.

The donors gave bone marrow, and they were healthy. There were likely unrecorded immune exposures, though donors were nominally healthy when sampled. The source of this sequence is a man aged 40-49 years in good health and CMV-seronegative. V gene TRBV4-2 combines with J gene TRBJ2-5, with 10 bases lining up with TRBD2. The sequenced sample was PBMCs. The CDR3 DNA reads as TGTGCCAGCAGCCAGGAGGGAGGTGTTGGACTAGCGGTACAAGAGACCCAGTACTTC. Protein product: CASSQEGGVGLAVQETQYF.